Sequencing of this TCR beta chain was carried out in a study of human T cells and chemical hapten exposure. Whole-study findings and limits: TCRs at high frequency, those above 1 in 1000, did not change with DPC sensitization. Versus controls, expanded TCRs had significantly more large CDR3 similarity clusters.

The time point: patch test 1, 2 weeks after DPC sensitization. Treatment reported: therapeutic diphenylcyclopropenone sensitization with weekly scalp DPC. Blood draws came before every patch-test application. Donors were 18 to 70-year-old alopecia patients suitable for DPC. The germline gives CDR1 DFQATT, CDR2 SNEGSKA (reference sequence). The CDR3 length is 11 residues. V gave up 6 bases and J gave up 4 bases, with 9 bases separating them. TCRdb passed the RACE reads through MiXCR, listing each CDR3 protein once. The sample has 150,000 or so distinct CDR3 sequences; more than 14% are singletons. Remarks on this clonotype: Its cognate antigen is unknown.

The clonotype was recovered from a woman in her thirties with alopecia areata. Some clones in this sample may be carry-over from other donors' samples. The sequencing used whole blood, collected in connection with sensitization to the hapten diphenylcyclopropenone (DPC). The chain is built from TRBV20-1 and TRBJ2-5, with no clear D. The CDR3 reads CSALWRETQYF. The CDR3 DNA reads TGCAGTGCCCTATGGAGAGAGACCCAGTACTTC.